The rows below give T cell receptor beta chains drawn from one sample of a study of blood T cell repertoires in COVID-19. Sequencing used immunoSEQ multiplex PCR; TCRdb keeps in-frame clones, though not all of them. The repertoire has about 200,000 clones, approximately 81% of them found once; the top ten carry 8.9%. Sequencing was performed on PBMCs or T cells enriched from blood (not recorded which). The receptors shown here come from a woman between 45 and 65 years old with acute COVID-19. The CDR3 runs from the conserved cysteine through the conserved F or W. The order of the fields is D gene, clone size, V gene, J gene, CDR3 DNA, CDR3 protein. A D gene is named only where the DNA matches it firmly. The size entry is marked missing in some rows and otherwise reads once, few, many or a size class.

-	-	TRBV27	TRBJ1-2	TGTGCCAGCAGTTTACAGGGCCTGCAGGGCTACACCTTC	CASSLQGLQGYTF
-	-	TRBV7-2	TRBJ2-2	TGTGCCAGCAGCTCCAACTCGGTCACCGGGGAGCTGTTTTTT	CASSSNSVTGELFF
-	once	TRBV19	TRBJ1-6	TGTGCCAGTAGCGACAGGTTAAATTCACCCCTCCACTTT	CASSDRLNSPLHF
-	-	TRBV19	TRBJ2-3	TGTGCCAGTAGTATAGTCCCAGGGCCCACAGATACGCAGTATTTT	CASSIVPGPTDTQYF
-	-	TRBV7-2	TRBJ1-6	TGTGCCAGCAGCCGCGGATCCAACGCCGGTTCACCCCTCCACTTT	CASSRGSNAGSPLHF
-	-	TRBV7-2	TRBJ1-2	TGTGCCAGCAGCCCAGAGGTCCAGACCTATGGCTACACCTTC	CASSPEVQTYGYTF
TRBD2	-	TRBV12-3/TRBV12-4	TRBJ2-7	TGTGCCAGCAGTGTAGCGGGACTGTACGAGCAGTACTTC	CASSVAGLYEQYF
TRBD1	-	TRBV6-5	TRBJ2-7	TGTGCCAGCAGTCACTGGACAGGGAGCTCCTACGAGCAGTACTTC	CASSHWTGSSYEQYF
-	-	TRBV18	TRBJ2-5	TGTGCCAGCTCACCACTAGGGTGGCAGGGTGAGACCCAGTACTTC	CASSPLGWQGETQYF
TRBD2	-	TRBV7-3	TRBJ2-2	TGTGCCAGCAGCTTTGTAGCGGGAGTTAAGGTCGGGGAGCTGTTTTTT	CASSFVAGVKVGELFF
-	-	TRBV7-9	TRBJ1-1	TGTGCCAGCAGCTTGACTGGCCGGGAAGCTTTCTTT	CASSLTGREAFF
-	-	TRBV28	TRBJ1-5	TGTGCCAGCAGTTTTCTTGGAGCCCCCCAGCATTTT	CASSFLGAPQHF
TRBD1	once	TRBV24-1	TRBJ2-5	TGTGCCACCAGTGATTTGCCGGGGCCGGGACAGGGGATAACCCAGTACTTC	CATSDLPGPGQGITQYF
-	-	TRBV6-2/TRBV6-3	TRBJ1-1	TGTGCCAGCAGTTGGGGGGTTTCTGAAGCTTTCTTT	CASSWGVSEAFF
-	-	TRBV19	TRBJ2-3	TGTGCCAGTAGTGCGACTCACAGGGCTACTAGCACAGATACGCAGTATTTT	CASSATHRATSTDTQYF
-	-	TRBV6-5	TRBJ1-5	TGTGCCAGCAGCCCCAGTCGGGGGAATCAGCCCCAGCATTTT	CASSPSRGNQPQHF
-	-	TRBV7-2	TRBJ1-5	TGTGCCAGCAGCTTAGATGTGGTCGGCACAGGTCAGCCCCAGCATTTT	CASSLDVVGTGQPQHF
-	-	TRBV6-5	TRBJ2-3	TGTGCCAGCAGGCTTACAGCTACAGATACGCAGTATTTT	CASRLTATDTQYF
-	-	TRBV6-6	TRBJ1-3	TGTGCCAGCAGACAGGACAACTCTGGAAACACCATATATTTT	CASRQDNSGNTIYF
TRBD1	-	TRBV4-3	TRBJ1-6	TGCGCCAGCAGCCAATGGAGTCCTTCTTTTCAGGGGGTGAATTCACCCCTCCACTTT	CASSQWSPSFQGVNSPLHF
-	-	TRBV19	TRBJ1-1	TGTGCCAGTAGTCCGGGGGGACAAAGGGAGAACACTGAAGCTTTCTTT	CASSPGGQRENTEAFF
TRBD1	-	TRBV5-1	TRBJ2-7	TGCGCCAGCAGCTTAGGACAGGAGCTCTACGAGCAGTACTTC	CASSLGQELYEQYF
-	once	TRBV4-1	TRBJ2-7	TGCGCCAGCAGCCAGAAACAGACAGCCTTTTTTACCCCCTACGAGCAGTACTTC	CASSQKQTAFFTPYEQYF
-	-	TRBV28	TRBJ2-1	TGTGCCAGTGGCCTAGGGGGAGAAGTAGTGAATGAGCAGTTCTTC	CASGLGGEVVNEQFF
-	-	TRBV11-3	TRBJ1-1	TGTGCCAGCAGCTCCGTCAACACCCGGGGAGGTGCTTTCTTT	CASSSVNTRGGAFF
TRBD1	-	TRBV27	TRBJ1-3	TGTGCCAGCAGTTCCCTCGGACGGGACAGCTCTGGAAACACCATATATTTT	CASSSLGRDSSGNTIYF
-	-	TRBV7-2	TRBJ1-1	TGTGCCAGCAGAAGGGGCGGGAACACTGAAGCTTTCTTT	CASRRGGNTEAFF
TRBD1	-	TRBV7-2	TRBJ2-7	TGTGCCAGCAGCTTAGCGGGACAGTCAGTAGCCTCCTACGAGCAGTACTTC	CASSLAGQSVASYEQYF
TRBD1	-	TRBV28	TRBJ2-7	TGTGCCAGCAGTTTTTTGCAGGGGGCTTCCTACGAGCAGTACTTC	CASSFLQGASYEQYF
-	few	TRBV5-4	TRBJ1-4	TGTGCCAGCAGCTTGGTACAGGGAGAACTGTTTTTT	CASSLVQGELFF
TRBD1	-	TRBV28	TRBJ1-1	TGTGCCAGCACCAGACAGGGGTTCAACGTCGGTGGGACTGAAGCTTTCTTT	CASTRQGFNVGGTEAFF
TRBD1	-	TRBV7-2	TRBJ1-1	TGTGCCAGCAGCTTAGCTCACAGCAGGGGGCTTATGAACACTGAAGCTTTCTTT	CASSLAHSRGLMNTEAFF
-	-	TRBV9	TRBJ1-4	TGTGCCAGCAGCGTTTCTACCACAGGGGAAAAACTGTTTTTT	CASSVSTTGEKLFF